This record covers a single T cell receptor (beta chain). Its antigen is not identified. The study ran its PCR with 60 Vbeta and 13 Jbeta primers. Assay: immunoSEQ multiplex PCR; the TCRdb copy retains only in-frame clones and omits some. Its clone listing holds 60,000 or so clones. CDR3 size: 17 residues. Germline V lookup: CDR1 LGHNT, CDR2 FRNRAP. Trimming cost V 5 bases and J 9 bases; bases outside gene matches: 14. This specimen comes from a study of cytomegalovirus exposure and HLA in healthy donors. The study, taken as a whole, reports: Most of the TCR beta V segments (in an earlier analysis) were productive either about 90% or about 30% of the time. Researchers reported in a later analysis that a missense DCLRE1C variant was tied to TCR beta V- and J-gene trimming.

The chain carries TRBV12-5 and TRBJ1-6, with 9 bases that match TRBD1. Sequenced sample: PBMCs. This clonotype was sampled from a man aged 50 to 59 in good health and CMV-seropositive. As DNA, the CDR3 is TGTGCTAGTGGTGTGGGTTCCGGGGGGACAGGGAGTTCACCCCTCCACTTT. Translated: CASGVGSGGTGSSPLHF.